This is a list of T cell receptor beta chains from one sample in a study of blood T cells in healthy people across ages. MiXCR was run by TCRdb on the 5' RACE reads, yielding one entry per CDR3 protein. The table has around 1,600,000 distinct CDR3 sequences, roughly two fifths seen once. Sequencing used blood. The receptors here all came from a young woman in good health. The CDR3 runs from the conserved cysteine through the conserved F or W. Fields, in order: D gene, V gene, CDR3 protein. D genes are given only for firm matches.

>NA|TRBV18
CASYLTGGYGYTF
>TRBD2|TRBV6-5
CASSRTSGRNYEQYF
>NA|TRBV5-1
CASSRGGAPNADTQYF
>NA|TRBV7-8
CASSPPSGYYNEQFF
>NA|TRBV7-2
CASSLKGGLGNTEAFF
>NA|TRBV4-2
CAGSTGATNEKLFF
>NA|TRBV6-1
CASSEQGLNEQYF
>NA|TRBV28
CASSLRRKSSYEQYF
>TRBD1|TRBV6-2/TRBV6-3
CASSYSTGTALSYEQYF
>NA|TRBV28
CASSLSLGSIREQYF
>NA|TRBV21-1
CASSQQYGYTF
>NA|TRBV7-9
CASSPDISGNTIYF
>TRBD1|TRBV6-1
CASSARRQGQVSTF
>NA|TRBV20-1
CSASDGYGYTF
>NA|TRBV25-1
CASSESPQYEQYF
>TRBD2|TRBV4-3
CASSQELAAFYEQYF
>NA|TRBV9
CASSDHVEGDYEQYF
>TRBD1|TRBV5-1
CASSWTTGGLYNEQFF
>NA|TRBV29-1
CSAEIGAMGEQYF
>NA|TRBV3-1
CASSQDVDSYNEQFF
>NA|TRBV28
CASSLIQSEQYF
>NA|TRBV6-6
CASTRGANSNQPQHF
>NA|TRBV28
CASSFPQGYQPQHF
>NA|TRBV12-3/TRBV12-4
CASSSRLESSYNEQFF
>TRBD2|TRBV29-1
CSVAPTSGLAKNIQYF
>NA|TRBV29-1
CSADTSMNTEAFF
>NA|TRBV4-3
CASSQDSHGNYGYTF
>NA|TRBV7-2
CASSGLDTQYF
>NA|TRBV2
CASSPGTKADTQYF
>NA|TRBV5-1
CASSSSGAGGNTIYF
>NA|TRBV28
CASSLSGKGEQYF
>NA|TRBV7-2
CASSPTKGFGYTF
>TRBD2|TRBV11-3
CASSSPVAGGPNEQFF
>NA|TRBV5-1
CASSLRTQNAEAFF
>TRBD2|TRBV25-1
CASSELGGSSYNEQYF
>NA|TRBV7-2
CASSFNVEQFF
>TRBD2|TRBV3-1
CASSHLAGATNEQFF
>NA|TRBV10-1
CASSEWGAQYNEQFF
>NA|TRBV24-1
CATSDTRGQAANEKLFF
>NA|TRBV25-1
CASSDDQGPYNEQFF
>NA|TRBV2
CASSERLDSSTGTQYF
>TRBD2|TRBV12-3/TRBV12-4
CANAGTSGRNEQFF
>TRBD2|TRBV13
CASSLGGGRIPYEQYF
>NA|TRBV27
CASSLFAGANYGYTF
>TRBD1|TRBV5-6
CASSLGPPATGPEAFF
>NA|TRBV18
CASSPPSQLYGYTF
>TRBD1|TRBV4-2
CASSRITRQGTNEQFF
>NA|TRBV12-3/TRBV12-4
CASSATPRGHTEAFF
>NA|TRBV9
CARNEQYF
>NA|TRBV6-1
CAVGLGRLSDTQYF
>TRBD1|TRBV7-9
CASSLAHGTGSYEQYF
>TRBD2|TRBV6-5
CASSHLGLAGVGYKEQFF